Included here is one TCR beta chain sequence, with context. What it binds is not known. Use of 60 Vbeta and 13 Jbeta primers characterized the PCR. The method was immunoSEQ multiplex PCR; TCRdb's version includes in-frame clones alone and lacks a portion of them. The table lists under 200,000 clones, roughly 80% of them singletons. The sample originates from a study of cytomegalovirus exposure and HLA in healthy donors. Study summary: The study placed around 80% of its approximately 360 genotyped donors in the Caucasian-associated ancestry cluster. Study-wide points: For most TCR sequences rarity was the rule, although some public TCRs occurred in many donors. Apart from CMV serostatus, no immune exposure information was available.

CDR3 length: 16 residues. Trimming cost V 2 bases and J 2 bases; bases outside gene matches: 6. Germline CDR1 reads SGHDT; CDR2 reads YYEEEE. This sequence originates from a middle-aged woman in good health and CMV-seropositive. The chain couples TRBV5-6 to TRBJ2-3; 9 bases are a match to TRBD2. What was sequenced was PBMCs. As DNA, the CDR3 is TGTGCCAGCAGCTTAACCGGGACTAGCATCACAGATACGCAGTATTTT. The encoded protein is CASSLTGTSITDTQYF.